Each of the 20 T cell receptor beta chains below was sequenced from the same sample in a study of blood T cell repertoires in COVID-19. Profiling relied on immunoSEQ multiplex PCR, and the TCRdb table lists in-frame clones only, not all of them. The repertoire holds under 450,000 clones, with 81% as singletons. Sequencing was performed on peripheral blood. These receptors all come from a human donor with acute or convalescent COVID-19. The donor label of this sample is uncertain.

The J gene is TRBJ1-4, the V gene TRBV23-1, with TRBD1 as a possible D gene (5 bases). TRBV23-1 is designated an ORF whose function remains uncertain. Between the trimmed V and J ends, which lost 2 bases and 3 bases, there was a span of 22 bases. This CDR3 is built from 19 residues. The CDR3 loop reads CASSQPRVKAPLANEKLFF. CDR3 nucleotide sequence: TGCGCCAGCAGTCAACCCAGGGTAAAGGCGCCTCTCGCTAATGAAAAACTGTTTTTT.

This clone was seen a handful of times. J is TRBJ1-4 and V is TRBV28; D is possibly TRBD1 (5 bases). CDR3 size: 17 residues. The V and J ends lost 6 bases and 3 bases respectively, with 20 bases between them. The V gene's germline CDR1 is MDHEN and CDR2 SYDVKM. CDR3 in amino acids: CASRPPGGRGANEKLFF. The CDR3, as DNA: TGTGCCAGCAGGCCCCCCGGGGGGAGGGGTGCTAATGAAAAACTGTTTTTT.

In this sample, this clone turned up once. V and J are TRBV19 and TRBJ2-5; TRBD2 matches 10 bases. V was clipped by 6 bases and J by 1 base; unmatched bases: 2. CDR1 is LNHDA and CDR2 is SQIVND in the germline V gene (reference sequence). The CDR3 has 14 amino acids. CDR3 residues: CASSGLAAQETQYF. CDR3 nucleotide sequence: TGTGCCAGTAGCGGACTAGCGGCCCAAGAGACCCAGTACTTC.

This chain connects TRBV25-1 to TRBJ2-1; perhaps TRBD2 as D (5 bases). The CDR3 length is 16 residues. V lost 9 bases and J lost 3, with 21 bases in between. Germline loops: CDR1 MGHDK, CDR2 SYGVNS. CDR3 DNA: TGTGCCAGTAGACCCGATGAGGGCGCGGGCTACAATGAGCAGTTCTTC. Protein: CASRPDEGAGYNEQFF.

This clone was found once. The chain combines TRBV6-5 with TRBJ2-7; the D is unclear. This CDR3 spans 12 amino acids. Germline CDR1 and CDR2: MNHEY and SVGAGI. CDR3 in amino acids: CASGETSYEQYF. The CDR3 bases are TGTGCTTCTGGAGAAACCTCCTACGAGCAGTACTTC.

This clone was picked up one time. The chain combines TRBV5-1 with TRBJ1-4, with 10 bases fitting TRBD1. V lost 3 bases to trimming and J lost 6 bases; unmatched junction nucleotides: 11. The CDR3 length is 17 residues. Looked up from germline, CDR1 is SGHRS and CDR2 is YFSETQ. The CDR3: CASSWGTGATSYEKLFF. Written as DNA, the CDR3 is TGCGCCAGCAGCTGGGGGACAGGGGCCACGAGTTATGAAAAACTGTTTTTT.

This clone was observed at least ten times. CDR3 in amino acids: CASGMTGIDLIYEQYF. The CDR3 nucleotides are TGTGCTAGTGGGATGACAGGGATCGACCTTATCTACGAGCAGTACTTC. This sequence joins TRBV12-5 and TRBJ2-7; 7 bases are shared with TRBD1. CDR1 is LGHNT and CDR2 is FRNRAP in the germline V gene. The CDR3 covers 16 residues. V was clipped by 6 bases and J by 3 bases; unmatched bases: 14. Using reference TRBV12-5 and TRBJ2-7 for the parts outside the CDR3, the full variable domain is DARVTQTPRHKVTEMGQEVTMRCQPILGHNTVFWYRQTMMQGLELLAYFRNRAPLDDSGMPKDRFSAEMPDATLATLKIQPSEPRDSAVYFCASGMTGIDLIYEQYFGPGTRLTVT.

This chain uses TRBV3-1 (or the pseudogene TRBV3-2) with TRBJ2-1; D not certain. Trimming removed 1 base from V and 0 bases from J, with 10 bases in between. The CDR3 spans 16 residues. Germline V gives CDR1 LGHDT, CDR2 YNNKEL (reference sequence). The CDR3 loop is CASSQGLLTSYNEQFF. The CDR3, as DNA: TGTGCCAGCAGCCAAGGTCTACTTACCTCCTACAATGAGCAGTTCTTC.

The chain uses TRBV5-1 and TRBJ2-7; the D gene is possibly TRBD1 (7 bases). Between the trimmed V and J ends, which lost 6 bases and 3 bases, there was a span of 13 bases. Germline CDR1 reads SGHRS; CDR2 reads YFSETQ. The CDR3 totals 13 residues. The CDR3 region is CASKGGQSYEQYF. The CDR3 DNA reads as TGCGCCAGCAAGGGGGGACAGAGCTACGAGCAGTACTTC.

V is TRBV10-1 and J is TRBJ2-7; 7 bases agree with TRBD1. V trimming: 8 bases; J trimming: 4 bases; junction bases outside the gene matches: 14. This CDR3 is built from 15 residues. The germline V gene encodes CDR1 WNHNN and CDR2 SYGVQD (reference sequence). CDR3 sequence reads: CASGQTGEPPYEQYF. The CDR3 DNA reads TGCGCCAGCGGGCAAACAGGGGAGCCCCCGTACGAGCAGTACTTC.

This clone was seen once. V is TRBV6-2 or TRBV6-3 and J is TRBJ1-2, with D uncertain. Trimming cost V 2 bases and J 8 bases, with 6 bases left between them. Germline-derived CDR1 and CDR2 are MNHEY and SVGEGT. The CDR3 contains 11 residues. CDR3 bases: TGTGCCAGCAGTTACACGGGGGGCTACACCTTC. This gives the protein CASSYTGGYTF.

The V call is TRBV5-1, the J call TRBJ2-3, with TRBD2 as a possible D gene (6 bases). The length of the CDR3 is 14 residues. V shed 5 bases and J shed 2 bases, with 12 bases lying between them. Germline CDR1 SGHRS, CDR2 YFSETQ. The CDR3 region has the DNA TGCGCCAGCAGGCGGGACTCCTCCACAGATACGCAGTATTTT. Protein sequence: CASRRDSSTDTQYF.

This chain joins TRBV5-1 and TRBJ1-2, with D maybe TRBD1 (6 bases). The CDR3 loop spans 17 amino acids. Germline V gene lookup returns CDR1 SGHRS and CDR2 YFSETQ. V gave up 0 bases and J gave up 1 base, with 16 bases separating them. The CDR3 loop reads CASSLALQGEGNYGYTF. The CDR3 coding sequence is TGCGCCAGCAGCTTGGCGCTACAGGGAGAAGGTAACTATGGCTACACCTTC.

The table lists this clone with a few counts. V usage is TRBV3-1 (or the pseudogene TRBV3-2) and J usage is TRBJ2-3, with 10 bases fitting TRBD2. The germline gives CDR1 LGHDT, CDR2 YNNKEL (reference sequence). The CDR3 is 18 amino acids. Trimming took 1 base from V and 3 from J; bases not matched to a gene: 10. Written as DNA, the CDR3 is TGTGCCAGCAGCCAAGGCCCCCCACTAGCGGGAAAGACAGATACGCAGTATTTT. Translating gives CASSQGPPLAGKTDTQYF.

This CDR3 reads CASSLVSGVINHEQYF. DNA for the CDR3: TGCGCCAGCAGCTTGGTTTCAGGGGTTATTAACCACGAGCAGTACTTC. This sequence joins TRBV5-1 and TRBJ2-7; D is possibly TRBD1 (6 bases). Trimming removed 0 bases from V and 5 bases from J, with 18 bases in between. Per germline, CDR1 SGHRS and CDR2 YFSETQ. The CDR3 has 16 residues.

This chain joins TRBV29-1 and TRBJ2-7, with a weak D call TRBD2 (6 bases). Germline V gene sequence: CDR1 SQVTM, CDR2 ANQGSEA. The ends were cut back, 4 bases at V and 1 base at J, with 11 bases in the middle. The CDR3 is made up of 13 amino acids. Written as DNA, the CDR3 is TGCAGCGTTGTGAAGGGAGGTTCCTACGAGCAGTACTTC. Protein: CSVVKGGSYEQYF.

The chain uses TRBV6-5 and TRBJ1-1, with D possibly matching TRBD1 (6 bases). V lost 6 bases to trimming and J lost 3 bases, with 17 bases between them. The germline V gene has CDR1 MNHEY and CDR2 SVGAGI. CDR3 length: 15 amino acids. The CDR3 sequence: CASRRKGVRDTEAFF. Here the CDR3 DNA reads TGTGCCAGCAGACGTAAGGGGGTTAGGGACACTGAAGCTTTCTTT.

This chain links TRBV7-8 with TRBJ2-1, with TRBD2 matching over 11 bases. The germline V gene encodes CDR1 SGHVS and CDR2 FQNEAQ. The CDR3 length is 18 residues. V shed 3 bases and J 9 bases; nucleotides not matched to a gene: 16. The CDR3 is CASSLLARLAGGPVEQFF. CDR3 nucleotide sequence: TGTGCCAGCAGCTTGTTAGCGAGATTAGCGGGGGGGCCGGTTGAGCAGTTCTTC.

The J gene is TRBJ1-5, the V gene TRBV7-6; a weak D match, TRBD1 (6 bases). V lost 5 bases and J lost 7, with 12 bases in between. The CDR3 loop spans 13 amino acids. Germline CDR1 is SGHVS and CDR2 is FNYEAQ. In DNA, the CDR3 is TGTGCCAGCAGCACAGGGATGGGGCAGCCCCAGCATTTT. Its protein product is CASSTGMGQPQHF. Complete variable domain (other parts from reference TRBV7-6 and TRBJ1-5): GAGVSQSPRYKVTKRGQDVALRCDPISGHVSLYWYRQALGQGPEFLTYFNYEAQQDKSGLPNDRFSAERPEGSISTLTIQRTEQRDSAMYRCASSTGMGQPQHFGDGTRLSIL.

This chain connects TRBV12-3 or TRBV12-4 to TRBJ2-1; 8 bases align to TRBD1. The J segment lost 9 bases and the V segment lost 5 bases, leaving 3 bases of the junction unmatched. The CDR3 covers 12 residues. The CDR3 sequence is CASSSDRGEQFF. The CDR3 DNA sequence: TGTGCCAGCAGTAGTGACAGGGGTGAGCAGTTCTTC.